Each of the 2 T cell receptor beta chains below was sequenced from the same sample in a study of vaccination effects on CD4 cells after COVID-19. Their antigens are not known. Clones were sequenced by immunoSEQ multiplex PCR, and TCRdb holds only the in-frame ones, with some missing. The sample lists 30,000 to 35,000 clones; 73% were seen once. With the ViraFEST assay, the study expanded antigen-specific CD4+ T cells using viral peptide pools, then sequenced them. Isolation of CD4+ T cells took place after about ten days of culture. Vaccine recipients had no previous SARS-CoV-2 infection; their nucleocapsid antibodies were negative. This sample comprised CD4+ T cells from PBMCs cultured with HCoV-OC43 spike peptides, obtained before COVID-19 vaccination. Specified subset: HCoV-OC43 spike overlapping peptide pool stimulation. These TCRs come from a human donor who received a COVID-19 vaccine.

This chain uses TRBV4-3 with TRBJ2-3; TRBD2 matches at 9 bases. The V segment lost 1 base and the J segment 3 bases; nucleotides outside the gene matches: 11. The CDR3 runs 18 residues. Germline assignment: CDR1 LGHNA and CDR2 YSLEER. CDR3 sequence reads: CASSQGAMAGGPTDTQYF. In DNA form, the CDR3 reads TGCGCCAGCAGCCAAGGGGCCATGGCGGGGGGGCCGACAGATACGCAGTATTTT.

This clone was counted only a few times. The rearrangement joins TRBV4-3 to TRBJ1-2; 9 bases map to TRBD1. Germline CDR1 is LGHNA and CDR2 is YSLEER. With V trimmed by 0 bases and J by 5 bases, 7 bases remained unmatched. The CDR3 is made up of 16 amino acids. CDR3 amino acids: CASSQDFRQGDYGYTF. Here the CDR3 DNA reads TGCGCCAGCAGCCAAGATTTCAGACAGGGGGATTATGGCTACACCTTC.